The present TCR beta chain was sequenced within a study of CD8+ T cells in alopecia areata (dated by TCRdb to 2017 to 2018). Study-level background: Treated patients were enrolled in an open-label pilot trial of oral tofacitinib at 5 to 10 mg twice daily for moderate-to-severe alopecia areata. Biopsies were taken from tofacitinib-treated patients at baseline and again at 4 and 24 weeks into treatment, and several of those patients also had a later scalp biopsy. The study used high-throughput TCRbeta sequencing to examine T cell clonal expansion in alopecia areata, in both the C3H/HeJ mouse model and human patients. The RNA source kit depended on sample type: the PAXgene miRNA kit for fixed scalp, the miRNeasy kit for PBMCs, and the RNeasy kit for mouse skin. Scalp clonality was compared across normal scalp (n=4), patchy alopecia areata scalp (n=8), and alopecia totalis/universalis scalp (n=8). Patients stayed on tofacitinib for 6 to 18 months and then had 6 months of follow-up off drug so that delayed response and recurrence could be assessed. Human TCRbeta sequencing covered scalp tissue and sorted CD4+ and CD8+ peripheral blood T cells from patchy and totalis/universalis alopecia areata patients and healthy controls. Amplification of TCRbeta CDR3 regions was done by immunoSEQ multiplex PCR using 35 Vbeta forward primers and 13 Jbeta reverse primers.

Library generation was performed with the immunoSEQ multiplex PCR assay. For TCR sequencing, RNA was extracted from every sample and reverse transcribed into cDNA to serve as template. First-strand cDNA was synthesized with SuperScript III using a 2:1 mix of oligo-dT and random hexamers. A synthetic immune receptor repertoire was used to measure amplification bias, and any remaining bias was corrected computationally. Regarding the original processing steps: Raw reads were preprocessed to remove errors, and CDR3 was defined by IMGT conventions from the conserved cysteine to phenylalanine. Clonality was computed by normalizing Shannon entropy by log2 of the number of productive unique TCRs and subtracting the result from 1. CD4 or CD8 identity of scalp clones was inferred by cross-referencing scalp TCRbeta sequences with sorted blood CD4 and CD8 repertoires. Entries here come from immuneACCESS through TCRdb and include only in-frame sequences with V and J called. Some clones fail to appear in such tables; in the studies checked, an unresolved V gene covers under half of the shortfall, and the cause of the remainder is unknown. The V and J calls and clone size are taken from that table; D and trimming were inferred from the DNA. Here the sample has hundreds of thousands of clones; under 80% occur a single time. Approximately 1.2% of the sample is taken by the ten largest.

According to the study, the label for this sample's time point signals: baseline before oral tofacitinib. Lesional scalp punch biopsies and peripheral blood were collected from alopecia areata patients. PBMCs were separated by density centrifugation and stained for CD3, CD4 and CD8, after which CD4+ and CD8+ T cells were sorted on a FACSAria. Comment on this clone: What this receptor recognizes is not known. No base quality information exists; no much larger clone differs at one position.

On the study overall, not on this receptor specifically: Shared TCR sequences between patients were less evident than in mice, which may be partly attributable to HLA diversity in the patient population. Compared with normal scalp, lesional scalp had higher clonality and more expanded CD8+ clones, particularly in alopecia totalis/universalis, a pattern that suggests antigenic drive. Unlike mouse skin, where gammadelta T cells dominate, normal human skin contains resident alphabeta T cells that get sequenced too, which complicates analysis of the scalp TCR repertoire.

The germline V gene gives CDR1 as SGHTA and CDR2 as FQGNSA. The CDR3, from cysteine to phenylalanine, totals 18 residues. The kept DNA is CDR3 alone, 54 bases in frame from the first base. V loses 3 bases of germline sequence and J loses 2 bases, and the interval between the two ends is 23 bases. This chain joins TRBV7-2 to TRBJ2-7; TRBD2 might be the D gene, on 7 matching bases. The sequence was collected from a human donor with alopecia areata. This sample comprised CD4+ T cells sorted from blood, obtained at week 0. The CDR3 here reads CASSLRAGHLATPYEQYF. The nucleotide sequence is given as TGTGCCAGCAGCTTGCGAGCGGGACATCTCGCCACCCCCTACGAGCAGTACTTC.